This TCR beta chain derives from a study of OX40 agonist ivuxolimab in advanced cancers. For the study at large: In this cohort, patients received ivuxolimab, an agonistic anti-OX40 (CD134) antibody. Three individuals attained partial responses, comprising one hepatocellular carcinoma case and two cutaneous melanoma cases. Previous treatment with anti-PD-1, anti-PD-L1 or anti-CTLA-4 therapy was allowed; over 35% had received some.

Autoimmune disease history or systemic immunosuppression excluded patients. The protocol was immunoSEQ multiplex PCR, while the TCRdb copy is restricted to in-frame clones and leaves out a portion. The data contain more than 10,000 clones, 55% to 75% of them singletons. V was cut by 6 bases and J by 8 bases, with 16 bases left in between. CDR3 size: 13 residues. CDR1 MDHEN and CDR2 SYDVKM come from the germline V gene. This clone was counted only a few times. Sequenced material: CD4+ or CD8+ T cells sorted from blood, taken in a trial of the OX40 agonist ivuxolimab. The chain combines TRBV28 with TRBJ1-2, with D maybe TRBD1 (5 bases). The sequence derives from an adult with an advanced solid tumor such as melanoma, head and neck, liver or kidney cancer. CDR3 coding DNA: TGTGCCAGCAGACCGGGGGAGGAGGAAGGCTACACCTTC. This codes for CASRPGEEEGYTF.